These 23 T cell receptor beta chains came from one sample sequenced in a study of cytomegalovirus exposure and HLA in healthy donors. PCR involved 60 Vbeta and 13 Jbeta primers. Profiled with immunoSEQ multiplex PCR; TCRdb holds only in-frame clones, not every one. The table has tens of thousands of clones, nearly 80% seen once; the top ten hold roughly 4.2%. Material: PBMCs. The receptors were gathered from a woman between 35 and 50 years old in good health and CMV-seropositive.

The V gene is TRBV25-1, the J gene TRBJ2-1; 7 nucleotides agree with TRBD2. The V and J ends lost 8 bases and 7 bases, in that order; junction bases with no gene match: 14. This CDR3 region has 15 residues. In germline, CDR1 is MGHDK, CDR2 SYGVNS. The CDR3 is CASAQLLGGENEQFF. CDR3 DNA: TGTGCCAGCGCCCAATTGTTGGGAGGGGAAAATGAGCAGTTCTTC.

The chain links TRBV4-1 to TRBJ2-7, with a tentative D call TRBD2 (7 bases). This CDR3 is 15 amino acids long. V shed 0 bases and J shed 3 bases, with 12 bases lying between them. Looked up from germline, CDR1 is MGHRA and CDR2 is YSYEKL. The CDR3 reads CASSQDSGGFYEQYF. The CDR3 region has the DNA TGCGCCAGCAGCCAAGACTCGGGGGGCTTCTACGAGCAGTACTTC.

This CDR3 reads CASSIYVRGPMNTEAFF. For the CDR3, the DNA is TGTGCCAGTAGTATATATGTCAGGGGGCCCATGAACACTGAAGCTTTCTTT. The chain employs TRBV19 and TRBJ1-1, with 8 bases fitting TRBD1. From germline, CDR1 is LNHDA and CDR2 SQIVND (reference sequence). Trimming at V came to 2 bases and at J to 0 bases, leaving 8 bases not matched to a gene. This CDR3 region has 17 residues. The full variable domain, completed using reference TRBV19 and TRBJ1-1, is DGGITQSPKYLFRKEGQNVTLSCEQNLNHDAMYWYRQDPGQGLRLIYYSQIVNDFQKGDIAEGYSVSREKKESFPLTVTSAQKNPTAFYLCASSIYVRGPMNTEAFFGQGTRLTVV.

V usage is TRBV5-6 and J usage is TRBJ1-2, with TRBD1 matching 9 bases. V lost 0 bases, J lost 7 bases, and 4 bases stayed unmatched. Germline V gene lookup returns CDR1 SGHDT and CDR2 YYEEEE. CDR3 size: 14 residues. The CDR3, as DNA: TGTGCCAGCAGCTTGGGACAGGGGGACGGTGGCTACACCTTC. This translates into CASSLGQGDGGYTF.

CDR3 DNA: TGTGCCACCCTACCTCGCGGGGGAGGTCAGCCCCAGCATTTT. This codes for CATLPRGGGQPQHF. This sequence joins TRBV6-1 and TRBJ1-5, with TRBD1 as a possible D gene (5 bases). The CDR3 consists of 14 residues. CDR1 and CDR2 (germline): MNHNS, SASEGT. The V and J ends lost 10 bases and 6 bases respectively, with 19 bases between them.

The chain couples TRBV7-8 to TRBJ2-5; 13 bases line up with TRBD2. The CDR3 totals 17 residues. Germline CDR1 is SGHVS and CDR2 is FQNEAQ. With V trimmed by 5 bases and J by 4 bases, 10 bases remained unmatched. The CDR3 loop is CASSLNPGLAGAETQYF. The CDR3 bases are TGTGCCAGCAGCCTCAATCCCGGACTAGCGGGAGCAGAGACCCAGTACTTC.

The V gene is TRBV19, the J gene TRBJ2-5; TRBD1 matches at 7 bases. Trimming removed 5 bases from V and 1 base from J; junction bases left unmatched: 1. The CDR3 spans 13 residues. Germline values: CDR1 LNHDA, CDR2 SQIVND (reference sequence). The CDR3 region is CASSDRAQETQYF. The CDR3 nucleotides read TGTGCCAGTAGTGACAGGGCCCAAGAGACCCAGTACTTC.

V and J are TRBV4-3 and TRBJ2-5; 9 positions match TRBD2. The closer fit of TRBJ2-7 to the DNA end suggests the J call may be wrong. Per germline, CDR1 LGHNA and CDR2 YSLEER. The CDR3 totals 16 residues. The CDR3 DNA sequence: TGCGCCAGCAGCCAAGCGCTAGCGGGATCAGTCTACGAGCAGTACTTC. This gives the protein CASSQALAGSVYEQYF.

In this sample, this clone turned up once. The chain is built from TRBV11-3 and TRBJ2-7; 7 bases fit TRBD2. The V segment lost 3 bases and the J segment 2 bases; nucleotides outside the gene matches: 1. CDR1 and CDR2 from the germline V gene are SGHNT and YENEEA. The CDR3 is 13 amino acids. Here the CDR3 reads CASSLGGTYEQYF. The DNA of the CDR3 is TGTGCCAGCAGCTTGGGGGGGACCTACGAGCAGTACTTC.

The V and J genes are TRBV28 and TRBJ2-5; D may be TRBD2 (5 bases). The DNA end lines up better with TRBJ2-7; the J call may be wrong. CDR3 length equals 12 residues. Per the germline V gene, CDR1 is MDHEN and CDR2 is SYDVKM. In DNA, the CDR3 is TGTGCCAGCAGTTTACTAGCTAGCGAGCAGTACTTC. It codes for CASSLLASEQYF.

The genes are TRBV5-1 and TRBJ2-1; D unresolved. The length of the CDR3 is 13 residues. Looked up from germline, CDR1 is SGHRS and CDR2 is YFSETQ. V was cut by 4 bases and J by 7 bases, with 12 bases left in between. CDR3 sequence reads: CASSPPIENEQFF. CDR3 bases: TGCGCCAGCAGCCCCCCGATTGAGAATGAGCAGTTCTTC.

The CDR3 loop is CASSLAEETQYF. In nucleotides, the CDR3 is TGTGCCAGCAGCTTGGCAGAAGAGACCCAGTACTTC. The chain combines TRBV11-1 with TRBJ2-5; D ambiguous. The length of the CDR3 is 12 residues. V gave up 3 bases and J gave up 3 bases, with 5 bases separating them. Germline values: CDR1 SGHAT, CDR2 FQDESV (reference sequence).

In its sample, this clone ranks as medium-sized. The CDR3: CASSFDRAAGANVLTF. CDR3 bases: TGTGCCAGCAGCTTCGACAGGGCAGCTGGGGCCAACGTCCTGACTTTC. V gene TRBV7-3 combines with J gene TRBJ2-6; 7 positions agree with TRBD1. Trimming cost V 3 bases and J 2 bases; bases outside gene matches: 4. This CDR3 comprises 16 residues. Germline CDR1 SGHTA, CDR2 FQGTGA.

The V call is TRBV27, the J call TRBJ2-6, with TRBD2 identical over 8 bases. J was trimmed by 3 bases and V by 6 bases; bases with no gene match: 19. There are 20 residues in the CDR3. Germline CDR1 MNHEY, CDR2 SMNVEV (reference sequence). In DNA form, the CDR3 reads TGTGCCAGCAGCCCTGACCCCCCGGGAGGGGTTCACGATGGGGCCAACGTCCTGACTTTC. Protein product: CASSPDPPGGVHDGANVLTF.

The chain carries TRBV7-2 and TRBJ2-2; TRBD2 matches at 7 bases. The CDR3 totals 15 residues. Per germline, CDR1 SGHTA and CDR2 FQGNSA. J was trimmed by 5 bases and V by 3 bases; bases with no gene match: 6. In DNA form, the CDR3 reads TGTGCCAGCAGCTTTGGGGGGGAGGGGACCGGGGAGCTGTTTTTT. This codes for CASSFGGEGTGELFF.

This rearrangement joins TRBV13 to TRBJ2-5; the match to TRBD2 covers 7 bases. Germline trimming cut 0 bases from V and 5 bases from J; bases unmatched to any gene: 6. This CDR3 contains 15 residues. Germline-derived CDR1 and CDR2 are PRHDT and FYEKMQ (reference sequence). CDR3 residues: CASSLGRTRRETQYF. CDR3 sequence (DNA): TGTGCCAGCAGCTTAGGCAGGACTAGAAGGGAGACCCAGTACTTC.

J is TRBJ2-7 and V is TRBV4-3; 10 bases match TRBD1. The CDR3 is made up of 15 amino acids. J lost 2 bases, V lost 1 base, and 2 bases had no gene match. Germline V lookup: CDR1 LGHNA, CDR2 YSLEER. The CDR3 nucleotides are TGCGCCAGCAGCCAAGCGGGACAGGGGCCCTACGAGCAGTACTTC. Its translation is CASSQAGQGPYEQYF.

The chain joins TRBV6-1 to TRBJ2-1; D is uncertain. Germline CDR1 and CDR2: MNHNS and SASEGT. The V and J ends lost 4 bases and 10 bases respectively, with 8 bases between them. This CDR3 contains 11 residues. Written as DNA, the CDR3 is TGTGCCAGCAGTGCTGTGGCCGAGCAGTTCTTC. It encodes CASSAVAEQFF.

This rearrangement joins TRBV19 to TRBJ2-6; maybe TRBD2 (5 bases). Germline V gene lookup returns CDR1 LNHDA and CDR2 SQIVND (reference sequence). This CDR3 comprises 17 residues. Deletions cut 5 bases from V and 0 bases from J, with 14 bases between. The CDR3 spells CASSFGVLSSGANVLTF. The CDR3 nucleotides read TGTGCCAGTAGTTTCGGGGTGTTGAGCTCTGGGGCCAACGTCCTGACTTTC.

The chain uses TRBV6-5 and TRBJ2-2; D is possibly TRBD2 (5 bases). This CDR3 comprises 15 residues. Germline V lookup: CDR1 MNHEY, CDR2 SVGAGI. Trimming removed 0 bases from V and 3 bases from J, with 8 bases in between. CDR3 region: CASSYSMRDTGELFF. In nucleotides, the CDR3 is TGTGCCAGCAGTTACTCGATGCGGGACACCGGGGAGCTGTTTTTT.

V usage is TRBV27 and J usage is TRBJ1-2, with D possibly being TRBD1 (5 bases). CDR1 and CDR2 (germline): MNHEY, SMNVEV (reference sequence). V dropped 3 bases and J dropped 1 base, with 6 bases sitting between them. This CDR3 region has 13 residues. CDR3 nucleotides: TGTGCCAGCAGTTTGGACAATAACTATGGCTACACCTTC. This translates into CASSLDNNYGYTF.

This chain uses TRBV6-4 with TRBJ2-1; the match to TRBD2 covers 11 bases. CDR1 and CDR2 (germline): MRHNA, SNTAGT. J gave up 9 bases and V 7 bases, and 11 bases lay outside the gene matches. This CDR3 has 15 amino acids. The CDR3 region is CASTPDSGRAAEQFF. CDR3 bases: TGTGCCAGCACACCGGATAGCGGGAGGGCGGCTGAGCAGTTCTTC.

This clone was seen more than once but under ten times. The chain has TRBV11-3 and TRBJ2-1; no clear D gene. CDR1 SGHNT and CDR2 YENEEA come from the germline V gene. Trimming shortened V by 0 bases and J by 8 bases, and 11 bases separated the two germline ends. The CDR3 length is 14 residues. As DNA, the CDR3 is TGTGCCAGCAGCTTAGATCATCCTTGGCATGAGCAGTTCTTC. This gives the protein CASSLDHPWHEQFF.